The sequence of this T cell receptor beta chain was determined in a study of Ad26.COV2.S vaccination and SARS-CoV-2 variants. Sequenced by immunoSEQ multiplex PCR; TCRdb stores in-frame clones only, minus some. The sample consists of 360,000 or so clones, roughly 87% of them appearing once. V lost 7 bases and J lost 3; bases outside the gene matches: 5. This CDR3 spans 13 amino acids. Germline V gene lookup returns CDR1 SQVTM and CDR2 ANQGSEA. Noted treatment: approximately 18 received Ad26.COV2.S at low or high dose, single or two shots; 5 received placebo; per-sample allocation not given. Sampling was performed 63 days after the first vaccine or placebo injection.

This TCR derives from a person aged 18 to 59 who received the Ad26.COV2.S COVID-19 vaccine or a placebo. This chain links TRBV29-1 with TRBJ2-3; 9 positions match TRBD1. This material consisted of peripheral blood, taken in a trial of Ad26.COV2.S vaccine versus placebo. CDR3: CSGSTGGTDTQYF. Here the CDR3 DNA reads TGCAGCGGTTCGACAGGGGGAACAGATACGCAGTATTTT.